This T cell receptor (beta chain) originates from a study of CD4 T cells in relation to SARS-CoV-2 and coronaviruses. The table came from immunoSEQ multiplex PCR; TCRdb's copy has only in-frame clones and leaves some out. The table includes 15,000 to 20,000 clones, approximately 81% detected once. CD4+ T cells from unexposed donors were obtained before the COVID-19 pandemic (2011-2018). Isolation of CD4+ T cells took place after less than 13 days in culture. V dropped 6 bases and J dropped 4 bases, with 15 bases sitting between them. This CDR3 region has 14 residues. CDR1 is SQVTM, CDR2 ANQGSEA, per germline. This clone showed up just a few times. Its antigen is unknown.

The rearrangement links TRBV29-1 to TRBJ1-4; the D gene is possibly TRBD1 (6 bases). The sequence derives from a human donor in good health. What was sequenced was CD4+ T cells from PBMCs, cultured in vitro. CDR3 sequence reads: CSVLSQGGNEKLFF. The CDR3 nucleotides read TGCAGCGTGCTATCACAGGGCGGTAATGAAAAACTGTTTTTT.